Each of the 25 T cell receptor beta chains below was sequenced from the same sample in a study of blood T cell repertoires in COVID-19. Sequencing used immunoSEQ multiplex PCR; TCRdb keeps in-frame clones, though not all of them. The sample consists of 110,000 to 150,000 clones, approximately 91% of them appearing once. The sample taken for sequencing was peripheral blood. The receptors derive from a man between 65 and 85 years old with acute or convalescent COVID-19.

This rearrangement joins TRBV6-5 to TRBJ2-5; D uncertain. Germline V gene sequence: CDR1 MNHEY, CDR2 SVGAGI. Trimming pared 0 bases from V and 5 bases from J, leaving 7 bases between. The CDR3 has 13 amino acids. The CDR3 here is CASSYSYGETQYF. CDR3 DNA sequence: TGTGCCAGCAGTTACTCCTACGGGGAGACCCAGTACTTC.

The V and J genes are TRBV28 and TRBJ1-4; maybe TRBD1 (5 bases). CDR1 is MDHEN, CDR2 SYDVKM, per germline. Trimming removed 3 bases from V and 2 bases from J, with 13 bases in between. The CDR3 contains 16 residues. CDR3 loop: CASSFGGGGTNEKLFF. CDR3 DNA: TGTGCCAGCAGTTTTGGTGGGGGAGGCACTAATGAAAAACTGTTTTTT.

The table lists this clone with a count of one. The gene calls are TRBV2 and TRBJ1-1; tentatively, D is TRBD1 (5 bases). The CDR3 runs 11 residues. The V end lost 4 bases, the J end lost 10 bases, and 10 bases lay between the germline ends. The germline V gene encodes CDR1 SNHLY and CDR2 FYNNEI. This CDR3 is CASSVGALAFF. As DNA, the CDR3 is TGTGCCAGCAGTGTTGGGGCTCTAGCTTTCTTT.

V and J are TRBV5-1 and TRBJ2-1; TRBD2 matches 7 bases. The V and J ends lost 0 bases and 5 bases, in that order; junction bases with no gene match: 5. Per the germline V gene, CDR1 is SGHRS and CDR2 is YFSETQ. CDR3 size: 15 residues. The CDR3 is CASSLAGGFDNEQFF. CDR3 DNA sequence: TGCGCCAGCAGCTTGGCCGGGGGGTTCGACAATGAGCAGTTCTTC.

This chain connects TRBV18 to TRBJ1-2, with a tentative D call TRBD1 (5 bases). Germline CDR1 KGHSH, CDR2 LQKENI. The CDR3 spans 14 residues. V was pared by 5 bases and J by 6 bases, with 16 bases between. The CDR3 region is CASSELAGDNGYTF. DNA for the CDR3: TGTGCCAGCTCAGAACTGGCGGGGGATAATGGCTACACCTTC.

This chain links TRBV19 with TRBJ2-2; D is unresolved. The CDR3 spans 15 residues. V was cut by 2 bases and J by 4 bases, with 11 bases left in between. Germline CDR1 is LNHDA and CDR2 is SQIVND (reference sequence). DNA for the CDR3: TGTGCCAGTAGTATACAGACTGGTGGCACCGGGGAGCTGTTTTTT. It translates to CASSIQTGGTGELFF. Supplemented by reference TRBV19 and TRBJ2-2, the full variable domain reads DGGITQSPKYLFRKEGQNVTLSCEQNLNHDAMYWYRQDPGQGLRLIYYSQIVNDFQKGDIAEGYSVSREKKESFPLTVTSAQKNPTAFYLCASSIQTGGTGELFFGEGSRLTVL.

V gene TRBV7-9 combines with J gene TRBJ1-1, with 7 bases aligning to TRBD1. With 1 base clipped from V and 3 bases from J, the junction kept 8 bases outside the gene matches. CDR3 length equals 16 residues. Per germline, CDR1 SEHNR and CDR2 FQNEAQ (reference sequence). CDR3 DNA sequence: TGTGCCAGCAGCTTAGTGATGGGACAGCAGCACACTGAAGCTTTCTTT. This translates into CASSLVMGQQHTEAFF.

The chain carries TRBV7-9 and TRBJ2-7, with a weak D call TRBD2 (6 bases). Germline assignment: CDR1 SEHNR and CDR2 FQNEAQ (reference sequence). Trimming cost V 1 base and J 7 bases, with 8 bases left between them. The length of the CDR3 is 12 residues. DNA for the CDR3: TGTGCCAGCAGCTTAGGGGGAGGAGAGCAGTACTTC. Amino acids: CASSLGGGEQYF.

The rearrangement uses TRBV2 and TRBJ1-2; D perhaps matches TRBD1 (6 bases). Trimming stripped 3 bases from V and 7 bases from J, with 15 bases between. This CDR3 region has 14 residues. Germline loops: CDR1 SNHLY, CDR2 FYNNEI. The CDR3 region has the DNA TGTGCCAGCAGTGACAGGGGTTCGTTGCGTGGCTACACCTTC. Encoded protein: CASSDRGSLRGYTF.

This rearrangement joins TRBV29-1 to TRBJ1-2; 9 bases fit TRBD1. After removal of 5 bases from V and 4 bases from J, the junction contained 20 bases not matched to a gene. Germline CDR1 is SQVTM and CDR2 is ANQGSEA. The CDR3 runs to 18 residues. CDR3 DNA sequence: TGCAGCGTTCGGCGGGGAGGTTCTCGACAGGGGGATAGCTATGGCTACACCTTC. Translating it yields CSVRRGGSRQGDSYGYTF.

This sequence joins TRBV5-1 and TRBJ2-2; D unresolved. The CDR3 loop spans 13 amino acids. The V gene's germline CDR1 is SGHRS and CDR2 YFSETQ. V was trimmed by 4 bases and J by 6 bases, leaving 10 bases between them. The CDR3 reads CASSLMVPGELFF. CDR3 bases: TGCGCCAGCAGCCTAATGGTCCCCGGGGAGCTGTTTTTT.

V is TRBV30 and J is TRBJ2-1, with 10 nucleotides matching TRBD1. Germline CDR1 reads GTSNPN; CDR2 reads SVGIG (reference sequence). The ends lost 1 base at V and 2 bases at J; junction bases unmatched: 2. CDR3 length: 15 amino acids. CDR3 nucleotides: TGTGCCTGGAGTGAGGGACAGGGGACCTACAATGAGCAGTTCTTC. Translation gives CAWSEGQGTYNEQFF. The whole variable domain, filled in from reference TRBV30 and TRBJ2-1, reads SQTIHQWPATLVQPVGSPLSLECTVEGTSNPNLYWYRQAAGRGLQLLFYSVGIGQISSEVPQNLSASRPQDRQFILSSKKLLLSDSGFYLCAWSEGQGTYNEQFFGPGTRLTVL.

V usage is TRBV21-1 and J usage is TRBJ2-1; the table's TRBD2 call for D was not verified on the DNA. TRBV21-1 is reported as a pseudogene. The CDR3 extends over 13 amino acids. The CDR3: CASGRTIYNEQFF. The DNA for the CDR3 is TGTGCCAGCGGACGGACTATTTACAATGAGCAGTTCTTC.

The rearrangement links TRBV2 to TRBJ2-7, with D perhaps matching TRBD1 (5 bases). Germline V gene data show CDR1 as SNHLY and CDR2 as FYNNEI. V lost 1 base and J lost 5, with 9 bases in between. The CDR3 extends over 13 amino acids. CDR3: CASSEGGSNEQYF. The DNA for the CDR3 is TGTGCCAGCAGTGAAGGGGGCTCTAACGAGCAGTACTTC.

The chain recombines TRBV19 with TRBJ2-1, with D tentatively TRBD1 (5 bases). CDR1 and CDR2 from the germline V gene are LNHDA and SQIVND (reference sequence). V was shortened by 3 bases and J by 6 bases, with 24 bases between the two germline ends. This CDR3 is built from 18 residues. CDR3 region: CASSIGLFWTPASNEQFF. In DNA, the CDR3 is TGTGCCAGTAGTATCGGTTTGTTTTGGACACCAGCGAGCAATGAGCAGTTCTTC.

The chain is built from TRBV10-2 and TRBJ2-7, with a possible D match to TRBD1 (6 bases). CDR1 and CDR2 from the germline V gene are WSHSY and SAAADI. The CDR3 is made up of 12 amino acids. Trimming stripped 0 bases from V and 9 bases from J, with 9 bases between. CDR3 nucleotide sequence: TGCGCCAGCAGTGAGTCCAAACAGGGGCAGTACTTC. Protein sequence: CASSESKQGQYF.

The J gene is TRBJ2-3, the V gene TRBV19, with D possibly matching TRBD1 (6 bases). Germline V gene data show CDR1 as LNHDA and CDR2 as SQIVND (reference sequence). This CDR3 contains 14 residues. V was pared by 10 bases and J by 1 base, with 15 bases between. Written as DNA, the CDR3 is TGTGCCACCCGTCCCAGGGGCCGCACAGATACGCAGTATTTT. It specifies CATRPRGRTDTQYF.

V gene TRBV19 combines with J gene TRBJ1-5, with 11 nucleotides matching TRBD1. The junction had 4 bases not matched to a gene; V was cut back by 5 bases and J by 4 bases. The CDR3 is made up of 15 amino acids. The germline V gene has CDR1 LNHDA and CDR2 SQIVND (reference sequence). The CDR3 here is CASSVDRGQNQPQHF. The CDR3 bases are TGTGCCAGTAGTGTGGACAGGGGGCAAAATCAGCCCCAGCATTTT.

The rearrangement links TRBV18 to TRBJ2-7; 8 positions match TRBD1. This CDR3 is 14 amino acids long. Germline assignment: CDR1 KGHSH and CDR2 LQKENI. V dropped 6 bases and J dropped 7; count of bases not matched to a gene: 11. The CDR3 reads CASSPGQGLGEQYF. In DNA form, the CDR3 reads TGTGCCAGCTCGCCCGGACAGGGCCTCGGGGAGCAGTACTTC.

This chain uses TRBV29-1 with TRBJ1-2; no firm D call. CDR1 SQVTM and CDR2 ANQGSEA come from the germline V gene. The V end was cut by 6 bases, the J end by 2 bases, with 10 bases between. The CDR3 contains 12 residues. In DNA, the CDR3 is TGCAGCGTCCAAGCCACCAACTATGGCTACACCTTC. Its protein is CSVQATNYGYTF.

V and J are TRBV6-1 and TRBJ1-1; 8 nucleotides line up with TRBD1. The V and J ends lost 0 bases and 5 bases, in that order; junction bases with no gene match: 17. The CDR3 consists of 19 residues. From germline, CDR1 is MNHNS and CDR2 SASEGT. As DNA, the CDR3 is TGTGCCAGCAGTGAAGCGCCCGGAACAGACAGGGGTTTAAGAACTGAAGCTTTCTTT. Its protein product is CASSEAPGTDRGLRTEAFF.

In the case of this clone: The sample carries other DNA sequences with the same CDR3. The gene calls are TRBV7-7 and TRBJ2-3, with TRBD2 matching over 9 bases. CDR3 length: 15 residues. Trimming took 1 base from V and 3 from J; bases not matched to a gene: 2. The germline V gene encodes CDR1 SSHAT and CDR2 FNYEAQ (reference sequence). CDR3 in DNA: TGTGCCAGCAGCTTAGGTCTAGCGGGGACAGATACGCAGTATTTT. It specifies CASSLGLAGTDTQYF.

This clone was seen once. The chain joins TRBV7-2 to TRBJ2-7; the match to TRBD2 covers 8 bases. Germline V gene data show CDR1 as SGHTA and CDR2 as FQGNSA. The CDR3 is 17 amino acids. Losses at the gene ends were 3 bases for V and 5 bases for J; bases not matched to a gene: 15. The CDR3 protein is CASSFRLGGRLRDEQYF. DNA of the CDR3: TGTGCCAGCAGCTTCCGACTGGGCGGGAGGCTTAGGGACGAGCAGTACTTC.

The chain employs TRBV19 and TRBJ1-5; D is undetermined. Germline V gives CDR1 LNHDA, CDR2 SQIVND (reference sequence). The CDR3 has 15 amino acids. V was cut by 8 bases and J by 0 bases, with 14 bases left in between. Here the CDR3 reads CASSRGQDSNQPQHF. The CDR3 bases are TGTGCCAGTTCTAGAGGGCAGGATAGCAATCAGCCCCAGCATTTT. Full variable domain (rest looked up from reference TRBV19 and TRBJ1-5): DGGITQSPKYLFRKEGQNVTLSCEQNLNHDAMYWYRQDPGQGLRLIYYSQIVNDFQKGDIAEGYSVSREKKESFPLTVTSAQKNPTAFYLCASSRGQDSNQPQHFGDGTRLSIL.

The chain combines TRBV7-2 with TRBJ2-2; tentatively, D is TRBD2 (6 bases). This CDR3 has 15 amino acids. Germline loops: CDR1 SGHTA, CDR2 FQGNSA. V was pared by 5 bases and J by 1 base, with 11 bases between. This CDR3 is CASSRDSVNTGELFF. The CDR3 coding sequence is TGTGCCAGCAGCCGGGACTCCGTGAACACCGGGGAGCTGTTTTTT.